Sequencing of this T cell receptor (beta chain) was carried out in a study of monozygotic twins with inflammatory bowel disease. Following a re-call of the 5' RACE reads, TCRdb has one entry per CDR3 protein and lacks DNA. The sample totals some 150,000 distinct CDR3 sequences. Source material: blood. This TCR was sampled from a human donor with ulcerative colitis or Crohn's disease, or a healthy co-twin of an affected twin (not recorded which).

The CDR3 loop reads CASSAHAGTTNEKLFF. The chain combines TRBV5-1 with TRBJ1-4. Germline CDR1 and CDR2: SGHRS and YFSETQ. CDR3 length: 16 amino acids.